The 27 T cell receptor beta chains below all came from one sample that was sequenced in a study of blood T cell repertoires in COVID-19. Repertoires were generated with immunoSEQ multiplex PCR, while TCRdb's copy carries only in-frame clones and drops some. The repertoire holds 230,000 or so clones, around 80% seen once, with over 1.2% in the top ten. Input material: peripheral blood. The receptors shown here come from a woman aged 40 to 50 who had recovered from COVID-19.

The chain carries TRBV3-1 (or the pseudogene TRBV3-2) and TRBJ1-6; tentative D call: TRBD1 (6 bases). This CDR3 is 18 amino acids long. CDR1 is LGHDT and CDR2 is YNNKEL in the germline V gene (reference sequence). V lost 2 bases to trimming and J lost 9 bases, with 23 bases between them. The CDR3 sequence: CASSQSGGGGSFGSPLHF. CDR3 bases: TGTGCCAGCAGCCAATCGGGGGGGGGCGGCTCCTTTGGTTCACCCCTCCACTTT.

This chain connects TRBV7-2 to TRBJ1-5, with 7 bases matching TRBD1. The CDR3 is 19 amino acids. V lost 1 base to trimming and J lost 2 bases; unmatched junction nucleotides: 14. Germline assignment: CDR1 SGHTA and CDR2 FQGNSA. The CDR3, as DNA: TGTGCCAGCAGCTTAGATTGGGACAGTGAAAGTCTTGGCAATCAGCCCCAGCATTTT. Its translation is CASSLDWDSESLGNQPQHF.

This clone was seen just once. V and J are TRBV20-1 and TRBJ1-1; D gene unclear. The CDR3 loop spans 14 amino acids. CDR1 and CDR2 (germline): DFQATT, SNEGSKA (reference sequence). V was cut by 3 bases and J by 5 bases, with 16 bases left in between. CDR3 sequence reads: CSASLPDRRTEAFF. In nucleotides, the CDR3 is TGCAGTGCTAGTCTGCCAGATAGGCGGACTGAAGCTTTCTTT.

The genes are TRBV6-2 or TRBV6-3 and TRBJ1-1, with 11 nucleotides matching TRBD1. CDR3 length: 18 residues. J gave up 6 bases and V 6 bases, and 18 bases lay outside the gene matches. Germline lookup yields CDR1 MNHEY and CDR2 SVGEGT. CDR3 loop: CASSRGTGGHRVASEAFF. The CDR3 bases are TGTGCCAGCAGCCGCGGGACAGGGGGACATAGAGTCGCTTCTGAAGCTTTCTTT.

The chain uses TRBV25-1 and TRBJ1-1, with D perhaps TRBD1 (5 bases). Per germline, CDR1 MGHDK and CDR2 SYGVNS. The V end was cut by 4 bases, the J end by 1 base, with 10 bases between. The CDR3 extends over 14 amino acids. The CDR3 DNA is TGTGCCAGCAGTGCCCCGACAGAGAACACTGAAGCTTTCTTT. Protein product: CASSAPTENTEAFF.

The V and J genes are TRBV20-1 and TRBJ1-1; D is unresolved. The germline V gene has CDR1 DFQATT and CDR2 SNEGSKA (reference sequence). The CDR3 consists of 14 residues. Trimming removed 3 bases at V and 3 bases at J, with 14 bases between. In DNA, the CDR3 is TGCAGTGCTAGTGGAGACATTTTGGACACTGAAGCTTTCTTT. This encodes CSASGDILDTEAFF.

As to this clone: This same CDR3 is encoded by further DNA sequences in the sample. This rearrangement joins TRBV5-1 to TRBJ1-3; D unresolved. The V gene lost 4 bases and the J gene lost 3 bases, with 8 bases spanning the gap. The CDR3 has 13 residues. Germline assignment: CDR1 SGHRS and CDR2 YFSETQ. CDR3 sequence reads: CASSPGSGNTIYF. DNA for the CDR3: TGCGCCAGCAGCCCGGGAAGTGGAAACACCATATATTTT. The entire variable domain, with the rest obtained from reference TRBV5-1 and TRBJ1-3, is as follows: KAGVTQTPRYLIKTRGQQVTLSCSPISGHRSVSWYQQTPGQGLQFLFEYFSETQRNKGNFPGRFSGRQFSNSRSEMNVSTLELGDSALYLCASSPGSGNTIYFGEGSWLTVV.

The rearrangement links TRBV9 to TRBJ1-1; 9 bases fit TRBD1. V lost 0 bases to trimming and J lost 4 bases; unmatched junction nucleotides: 13. The CDR3 is made up of 18 amino acids. Per the germline V gene, CDR1 is SGDLS and CDR2 is YYNGEE. CDR3 amino acids: CASSVESVTGGLGTEAFF. The CDR3 nucleotides read TGTGCCAGCAGCGTAGAATCGGTGACAGGGGGATTGGGCACTGAAGCTTTCTTT.

The chain has TRBV9 and TRBJ1-6, with 9 bases aligning to TRBD1. The CDR3 loop spans 15 amino acids. V lost 3 bases to trimming and J lost 7 bases; unmatched junction nucleotides: 5. The V gene's germline CDR1 is SGDLS and CDR2 YYNGEE. The CDR3 protein is CASSAQTGGNSPLHF. CDR3 coding DNA: TGTGCCAGCAGCGCCCAGACAGGGGGGAATTCACCCCTCCACTTT.

The genes are TRBV18 and TRBJ1-2; 8 positions match TRBD1. Per germline, CDR1 KGHSH and CDR2 LQKENI. V was clipped by 2 bases and J by 7 bases; unmatched bases: 9. The CDR3 covers 15 residues. The CDR3 here is CASSPFTGGESGYTF. CDR3 nucleotides: TGTGCCAGCTCACCATTTACAGGGGGAGAAAGTGGCTACACCTTC.

To note about this clone: Additional DNA sequences in this sample encode the identical CDR3. This chain links TRBV27 with TRBJ2-6; 8 bases are shared with TRBD2. The germline gives CDR1 MNHEY, CDR2 SMNVEV (reference sequence). The CDR3 is 16 amino acids. V lost 4 bases to trimming and J lost 2 bases; unmatched junction nucleotides: 4. CDR3 in amino acids: CASSSGGFPGANVLTF. As DNA, the CDR3 is TGTGCCAGCAGTTCGGGGGGGTTTCCTGGGGCCAACGTCCTGACTTTC.

This clone was recorded only once. The chain links TRBV6-2 or TRBV6-3 to TRBJ2-2, with D perhaps TRBD1 (6 bases). Trimming took 6 bases from V and 12 from J, leaving 11 bases between them. This CDR3 region has 11 residues. Germline V lookup: CDR1 MNHEY, CDR2 SVGEGT. DNA of the CDR3: TGTGCCAGCAGCAGGTGGGGGCAGCTGTTTTTT. Translated: CASSRWGQLFF.

V is TRBV6-5 and J is TRBJ2-1, with TRBD2 identical over 9 bases. The germline gives CDR1 MNHEY, CDR2 SVGAGI. The length of the CDR3 is 13 residues. The CDR3 nucleotides read TGTGCAGTAGCGGGGGAGGCCTACAATGAGCAGTTCTTC. The encoded protein is CAVAGEAYNEQFF.

The gene calls are TRBV5-8 and TRBJ1-5; 10 nucleotides agree with TRBD1. CDR3 length equals 14 residues. CDR1 SGHTS and CDR2 YDEGEE come from the germline V gene. V shed 4 bases and J 6 bases; nucleotides not matched to a gene: 4. The CDR3 nucleotides read TGTGCCAGCAGCCTTCGGACAGGGGGTCAGCCCCAGCATTTT. It yields the protein CASSLRTGGQPQHF.

This chain connects TRBV5-1 to TRBJ1-1, with D possibly matching TRBD1 (5 bases). Per germline, CDR1 SGHRS and CDR2 YFSETQ. This CDR3 comprises 14 residues. V lost 0 bases to trimming and J lost 5 bases, with 11 bases between them. CDR3 bases: TGCGCCAGCAGCTTGGAGGGGAGGCGGACTGAAGCTTTCTTT. Translation gives CASSLEGRRTEAFF. The variable domain in full, completed from reference TRBV5-1 and TRBJ1-1, reads KAGVTQTPRYLIKTRGQQVTLSCSPISGHRSVSWYQQTPGQGLQFLFEYFSETQRNKGNFPGRFSGRQFSNSRSEMNVSTLELGDSALYLCASSLEGRRTEAFFGQGTRLTVV.

V is TRBV2 and J is TRBJ1-1; no clear D. In germline, CDR1 is SNHLY, CDR2 FYNNEI. The CDR3 spans 15 residues. Trimming removed 3 bases at V and 4 bases at J, with 15 bases between. CDR3 sequence: CASSEVERAGTEAFF. In nucleotides, the CDR3 is TGTGCCAGCAGTGAGGTCGAGCGGGCAGGCACTGAAGCTTTCTTT.

The V call is TRBV2, the J call TRBJ2-2, with a possible D match to TRBD2 (7 bases). Trimming pared 6 bases from V and 5 bases from J, leaving 19 bases between. CDR1 and CDR2 (germline): SNHLY, FYNNEI. The CDR3 extends over 16 amino acids. The CDR3 DNA reads TGTGCCAGCAGGGGGGGGCTACTGGACATTACCGGGGAGCTGTTTTTT. Its protein product is CASRGGLLDITGELFF.

This chain links TRBV7-9 with TRBJ2-2; D remains unclear. Per germline, CDR1 SEHNR and CDR2 FQNEAQ (reference sequence). This CDR3 comprises 18 residues. Trimming took off 1 base at V and 4 bases at J, with 19 bases between the two ends. The CDR3 protein is CASSLELYSEKATGELFF. The CDR3 nucleotides are TGTGCCAGCAGCTTAGAGCTGTACTCGGAGAAGGCCACCGGGGAGCTGTTTTTT.

This chain connects TRBV5-1 to TRBJ1-1; D is perhaps TRBD1 (6 bases). From germline, CDR1 is SGHRS and CDR2 YFSETQ. This CDR3 contains 14 residues. Trimming cost V 1 base and J 6 bases, with 13 bases left between them. The CDR3, as DNA: TGCGCCAGCAGCTTGTCTGGGACAACCTCTGAAGCTTTCTTT. Protein: CASSLSGTTSEAFF.

The V and J genes are TRBV7-2 and TRBJ1-2, with 12 bases fitting TRBD1. Germline V gene sequence: CDR1 SGHTA, CDR2 FQGNSA. CDR3 length: 16 residues. With V trimmed by 5 bases and J by 2 bases, 6 bases remained unmatched. The CDR3 DNA is TGTGCCAGCAGCCCGGGACAGGGGGCCGTCAACTATGGCTACACCTTC. Translating it yields CASSPGQGAVNYGYTF.

The J gene is TRBJ1-1, the V gene TRBV7-2; D possibly corresponds to TRBD1 (5 bases). Trimming left V 5 bases short and J 4 bases short, with 20 bases between. The length of the CDR3 is 16 residues. Germline CDR1 is SGHTA and CDR2 is FQGNSA. The DNA of the CDR3 is TGTGCCAGCAGCCCAGCGGGGGGGGTGTCGGGCACTGAAGCTTTCTTT. Translation gives CASSPAGGVSGTEAFF.

The chain joins TRBV27 to TRBJ2-2, with TRBD1 matching over 7 bases. Germline V gene lookup returns CDR1 MNHEY and CDR2 SMNVEV (reference sequence). This CDR3 spans 13 amino acids. V shed 8 bases, J shed 8 bases, and the junction held 8 bases outside the gene matches. Here the CDR3 DNA reads TGTGCCAGCTCCATTAGGGGGCCTGGGGAGCTGTTTTTT. Its translation: CASSIRGPGELFF.

For the CDR3, the DNA is TGTGCCAGCAGCATCAACACAGGGGTGAGGGGCTACACCTTC. Translating gives CASSINTGVRGYTF. The chain carries TRBV11-3 and TRBJ1-2; 7 bases are a match to TRBD1. V shed 5 bases and J 8 bases; nucleotides not matched to a gene: 11. This CDR3 spans 14 amino acids. The germline gives CDR1 SGHNT, CDR2 YENEEA.

The chain combines TRBV29-1 with TRBJ1-1; 9 positions match TRBD1. The CDR3 loop spans 12 amino acids. J lost 10 bases, V lost 5 bases, and 8 bases had no gene match. Germline lookup yields CDR1 SQVTM and CDR2 ANQGSEA. The CDR3 protein is CSVPQGAGSAFF. The CDR3 nucleotides read TGCAGCGTTCCACAGGGGGCAGGGTCAGCTTTCTTT.

The CDR3 loop reads CASSQSTTSYGYTF. The CDR3 nucleotides are TGTGCCAGCAGCCAATCGACTACCTCCTATGGCTACACCTTC. J is TRBJ1-2 and V is TRBV14, with no clear D. CDR3 length equals 14 residues. Trimming pared 2 bases from V and 4 bases from J, leaving 11 bases between. Germline V gene sequence: CDR1 SGHDN, CDR2 FVKESK.

The chain carries TRBV6-4 and TRBJ2-2; TRBD1 matches 8 bases. Germline V gene data show CDR1 as MRHNA and CDR2 as SNTAGT. The CDR3 extends over 14 amino acids. Unmatched junction bases numbered 2, after V lost 8 bases and J lost 0 bases. In nucleotides, the CDR3 is TGTGCCAGCCGACAGGGGCCGAACACCGGGGAGCTGTTTTTT. As protein: CASRQGPNTGELFF.

CDR3 nucleotide sequence: TGTGCCAGCACGGACGCCTGGGGAGAACTGTTTTTT. The encoded protein is CASTDAWGELFF. This chain uses TRBV28 with TRBJ1-4, with D unresolved. V lost 7 bases and J 12 bases, leaving 15 bases between the germline ends. Germline V CDR1 and CDR2: MDHEN, SYDVKM. The CDR3 totals 12 residues.